This is a list of T cell receptor beta chains from one sample in a study of T cells in Graves' hyperthyroidism and ophthalmopathy. A single record per CDR3 protein comes from TCRdb applying MiXCR to the multiplex PCR reads. This repertoire shows about 560,000 distinct CDR3 sequences, approximately 14% found once; its top ten account for approximately 13%. Sequencing was performed on blood. All receptors derive from a woman in her 40s with Graves' hyperthyroidism. The CDR3 runs from the conserved cysteine through the conserved F or W. A D gene is named only where the DNA matches it firmly. Some rows mark clone size as missing; the rest say once, few, many or name a class of expanded clone.

TRBJ2-1	many	TRBD2	TRBV3-1	CASSQDQTSGYNEQFF	TGTGCCAGCAGCCAAGATCAGACTAGCGGTTACAATGAGCAGTTCTTC
TRBJ2-3	-	-	TRBV19	CASSQNRNTDTQYF	TGTGCCAGTAGCCAAAACCGGAACACAGATACGCAGTATTTT
TRBJ2-7	-	-	TRBV20-1	CSARDPETYEQYF	TGCAGTGCTAGAGATCCAGAAACCTACGAGCAGTACTTC
TRBJ2-7	-	-	TRBV19	CASRAYAGHEQYF	TGTGCCAGCAGGGCGTACGCCGGGCACGAGCAGTACTTC
TRBJ2-2	-	TRBD1	TRBV5-1	CASSLGDRVFAGELFF	TGCGCCAGCAGCCTCGGAGACAGGGTATTTGCCGGGGAGCTGTTTTTT
TRBJ1-2	many	TRBD1	TRBV7-3	CASSPTGGNYGYTF	TGTGCCAGCAGCCCTACAGGGGGCAACTATGGCTACACCTTC
TRBJ2-3	many	TRBD2	TRBV3-1	CASSPLGLAGEWADTQYF	TGTGCCAGCAGCCCGCTGGGACTAGCGGGAGAATGGGCAGATACGCAGTATTTT
TRBJ1-2	many	TRBD1	TRBV20-1	CSASPGQLNYGYTF	TGCAGTGCTAGTCCGGGACAGCTAAACTATGGCTACACCTTC
TRBJ2-3	many	-	TRBV12-3/TRBV12-4	CASRRDISTDTQYF	TGTGCCAGCAGAAGGGATATAAGCACAGATACGCAGTATTTT
TRBJ2-2	-	TRBD1	TRBV5-1	CASREGQDTGELFF	TGCGCCAGCAGGGAGGGACAGGACACCGGGGAGCTGTTTTTT
TRBJ2-1	-	-	TRBV24-1	CATSDFGKSSYNEQFF	TGTGCCACCAGTGATTTTGGGAAGAGCTCCTACAATGAGCAGTTCTTC
TRBJ1-1	few	TRBD1	TRBV14	CASSQETGAYTEAFF	TGTGCCAGCAGCCAAGAAACAGGGGCGTACACTGAAGCTTTCTTT
TRBJ2-7	many	-	TRBV2	CASTQFGGSDYEQYF	TGTGCCAGCACTCAGTTCGGAGGTTCCGACTACGAGCAGTACTTC
TRBJ2-2	few	-	TRBV20-1	CSARTGLNTGELFF	TGCAGTGCTAGAACGGGACTCAACACCGGGGAGCTGTTTTTT
TRBJ2-7	few	-	TRBV14	CASSQDRLSEQYF	TGTGCCAGCAGCCAAGACAGACTTTCGGAGCAGTACTTC
TRBJ1-1	many	-	TRBV10-1	CASSTAMNTEAFF	TGCGCCAGCAGCACAGCCATGAACACTGAAGCTTTCTTT
TRBJ2-2	many	-	TRBV15	CATSRGGTSNTGELFF	TGTGCCACCAGCAGAGGAGGGACTTCTAACACCGGGGAGCTGTTTTTT
TRBJ2-7	-	TRBD1	TRBV5-1	CASSLGGQVHDQQYF	TGCGCCAGCAGCTTGGGAGGACAGGTACATGATCAGCAGTACTTC
TRBJ2-1	many	TRBD2	TRBV12-3/TRBV12-4	CASSWTSLAGGINEQFF	TGTGCCAGCAGTTGGACCTCCCTAGCGGGAGGGATTAATGAGCAGTTCTTC
TRBJ2-7	many	-	TRBV5-1	CASSLAGRNSYEQYF	TGCGCCAGCAGCTTGGCCGGTCGAAACTCCTACGAGCAGTACTTC
TRBJ2-1	few	-	TRBV6-2/TRBV6-3	CTSSYSGHRGEQFF	TGTACCAGCAGTTACTCGGGCCACCGGGGTGAGCAGTTCTTC
TRBJ2-7	few	TRBD2	TRBV27	CASSLIAGGVSYEQYF	TGTGCCAGCAGTCTCATAGCGGGAGGGGTCTCCTACGAGCAGTACTTC
TRBJ2-1	many	-	TRBV18	CASMGGAASYNEQFF	TGTGCCAGCATGGGGGGGGCTGCCTCCTACAATGAGCAGTTCTTC
TRBJ2-1	few	TRBD2	TRBV15	CATSRDLLAGGISSYNEQFF	TGTGCCACCAGCAGAGATCTTCTAGCGGGAGGGATTAGCTCCTACAATGAGCAGTTCTTC
TRBJ2-7	many	-	TRBV20-1	CSARRRENFVVPHEQYF	TGCAGTGCTAGAAGACGAGAAAACTTCGTGGTTCCTCACGAGCAGTACTTC
TRBJ1-1	-	TRBD1	TRBV7-6	CASSLPQGGNTEAFF	TGTGCCAGCAGCTTACCTCAGGGGGGGAACACTGAAGCTTTCTTT
TRBJ2-1	few	-	TRBV15	CATSRDGGVSDEQFF	TGTGCCACCAGCAGAGATGGCGGGGTTTCGGATGAGCAGTTCTTC
TRBJ2-2	-	TRBD2	TRBV20-1	CSARVGGRANTGELFF	TGCAGTGCTAGAGTGGGCGGGAGGGCGAACACCGGGGAGCTGTTTTTT
TRBJ2-7	many	-	TRBV3-1	CASSQTPGHGAYEQYF	TGTGCCAGCAGCCAAACACCGGGACACGGAGCCTACGAGCAGTACTTC
TRBJ2-1	many	TRBD2	TRBV5-1	CASSSGLANDEQFF	TGCGCCAGCAGCTCTGGACTAGCGAACGATGAGCAGTTCTTC
TRBJ2-3	many	TRBD1	TRBV11-3	CASSSSGTGISSTDTQYF	TGTGCCAGCAGCTCCTCCGGGACAGGGATTTCGAGCACAGATACGCAGTATTTT
TRBJ1-5	many	-	TRBV12-3/TRBV12-4	CASSFEGQLSNQPQHF	TGTGCCAGCAGTTTTGAAGGGCAACTTAGCAATCAGCCCCAGCATTTT
TRBJ2-5	-	-	TRBV29-1	CSVSGGVGETQYF	TGCAGCGTATCGGGCGGTGTGGGCGAGACCCAGTACTTC
TRBJ1-2	many	TRBD1	TRBV12-3/TRBV12-4	CASSIAGGTGSNYGYTF	TGTGCCAGCAGTATAGCCGGCGGGACAGGATCTAACTATGGCTACACCTTC
TRBJ2-2	-	TRBD2	TRBV7-9	CASSHPSGTPIWNTGELFF	TGTGCCAGCAGCCACCCTAGCGGGACCCCCATTTGGAACACCGGGGAGCTGTTTTTT
TRBJ1-2	-	-	TRBV14	CASSQDWAGVYTF	TGTGCCAGCAGCCAAGATTGGGCAGGGGTCTACACCTTC
TRBJ1-2	many	TRBD1	TRBV20-1	CSARTGSIYGYTF	TGCAGTGCCCGGACAGGGAGCATCTATGGCTACACCTTC
TRBJ2-3	few	TRBD1	TRBV5-1	CASMQGAGGTDTQYF	TGCGCCAGTATGCAGGGGGCCGGAGGCACAGATACGCAGTATTTT
TRBJ2-7	-	-	TRBV28	CASSPPVGGGCEQYF	TGTGCCAGCAGTCCACCTGTCGGGGGTGGCTGCGAGCAGTACTTC
TRBJ1-1	many	-	TRBV18	CASSPLGAMNTEAFF	TGTGCCAGCTCACCACTCGGAGCAATGAACACTGAAGCTTTCTTT
TRBJ2-7	many	-	TRBV20-1	CSAREYEQYF	TGCAGTGCTAGGGAATATGAGCAGTACTTC